The 31 T cell receptor beta chains in this list originate from one sample, sequenced in a study of T cells expressing NK-cell markers. TCRdb re-called the 5' RACE reads, yielding one record per CDR3 amino acid sequence without DNA. The sample has around 260,000 distinct CDR3 sequences. The sample taken for sequencing was blood T cells: a sorted CD56 or NKG2C T cell subset, CD4+ or CD8+ T cells, or bulk PBMC T cells (not recorded which). The receptors shown here come from a woman between 18 and 70 years old in good health.

This chain uses TRBV2 with TRBJ2-3; TCRdb indicates TRBD2, and absent DNA this call remains unverified. Germline CDR1 is SNHLY and CDR2 is FYNNEI. There are 15 residues in the CDR3. This CDR3 reads CASNRIAGGTDTQYF.

The chain carries TRBV6-1 and TRBJ1-1; TCRdb indicates TRBD1, and absent DNA this call remains unverified. The CDR3 is 15 amino acids. CDR1 is MNHNS, CDR2 SASEGT, per germline. The CDR3 protein is CASSQPGGANTEAFF.

CDR3 protein: CASSPVGLASDTQYF. V is TRBV18 and J is TRBJ2-3. This CDR3 contains 15 residues. Germline V gene sequence: CDR1 KGHSH, CDR2 LQKENI.

The genes are TRBV12-3 or TRBV12-4 and TRBJ2-4; TCRdb indicates TRBD1, and absent DNA this call remains unverified. This CDR3 comprises 16 residues. The CDR3 region is CASTSDGPGAKNIQYF.

The chain uses TRBV5-5 and TRBJ2-7. Germline V gives CDR1 SGHKS, CDR2 YYEKEE (reference sequence). The CDR3 is made up of 13 amino acids. CDR3 loop: CASSYMFRNEQYF.

The rearrangement links TRBV4-3 to TRBJ2-5; as DNA is missing, the TRBD2 call by TCRdb cannot be tested. CDR3 length equals 14 residues. Germline CDR1 reads LGHNA; CDR2 reads YSLEER. CDR3: CASSLLAYQETQYF.

The V and J genes are TRBV6-2 or TRBV6-3 and TRBJ1-6. Germline V gives CDR1 MNHEY, CDR2 SVGEGT. This CDR3 is 15 amino acids long. CDR3 amino acids: CATTGTGTANSPLHF.

The chain carries TRBV4-1 and TRBJ1-6; as DNA is missing, the TRBD1 call by TCRdb cannot be tested. The CDR3 is 15 residues long. Germline CDR1 reads MGHRA; CDR2 reads YSYEKL. This CDR3 reads CASSQDQGARSPLHF.

J is TRBJ2-7 and V is TRBV20-1; TCRdb calls TRBD2, which cannot be checked without DNA. Per the germline V gene, CDR1 is DFQATT and CDR2 is SNEGSKA (reference sequence). The CDR3 runs to 16 residues. The CDR3 is CSATSPTGLAETKQYF.

The V call is TRBV20-1, the J call TRBJ2-5; TCRdb lists TRBD2, though no DNA is available to test this call. The CDR3 extends over 15 amino acids. Germline V CDR1 and CDR2: DFQATT, SNEGSKA (reference sequence). CDR3 residues: CSASDTGTSAETQYF.

This chain links TRBV10-3 with TRBJ2-7. The CDR3 runs to 14 residues. The germline V gene has CDR1 ENHRY and CDR2 SYGVKD. CDR3 in amino acids: CAPVCGGAPNEQYF.

The chain uses TRBV27 and TRBJ2-7. Per the germline V gene, CDR1 is MNHEY and CDR2 is SMNVEV (reference sequence). This CDR3 comprises 11 residues. The CDR3 here is CASSWGYEQYF.

The chain recombines TRBV24-1 with TRBJ2-2; as DNA is missing, the TRBD1 call by TCRdb cannot be tested. Germline CDR1 KGHDR, CDR2 SFDVKD. CDR3 size: 13 residues. The CDR3 here is CATSGRDLAELFF.

This rearrangement joins TRBV12-3 or TRBV12-4 to TRBJ1-2. The CDR3 sequence is 17 residues long. The CDR3 region is CASRIQGRPGRLLGYTF.

The gene calls are TRBV29-1 and TRBJ1-6; the TCRdb D gene call, TRBD1, has no DNA to confirm it. The CDR3 is 13 amino acids. Germline V gene sequence: CDR1 SQVTM, CDR2 ANQGSEA. The CDR3 here is CSVGDSLNSPLHF.

V usage is TRBV20-1 and J usage is TRBJ2-3; lacking DNA, the TRBD1 call made by TCRdb goes unchecked. This CDR3 is 16 amino acids long. Germline V gene lookup returns CDR1 DFQATT and CDR2 SNEGSKA (reference sequence). CDR3 amino acids: CSARDRGGGFTDTQYF.

V is TRBV6-5 and J is TRBJ2-3; TCRdb's D gene call, TRBD1, goes unchecked for lack of DNA. Germline loops: CDR1 MNHEY, CDR2 SVGAGI. The CDR3 length is 14 residues. CDR3: CASSSHRGTDTQYF.

The V and J genes are TRBV5-1 and TRBJ2-7. The germline CDR1 and CDR2 sequences are SGHRS and YFSETQ. This CDR3 has 14 amino acids. This chain's CDR3 is CASRLVGSSYEQYF.

The chain combines TRBV6-5 with TRBJ2-7. CDR1 is MNHEY and CDR2 is SVGAGI in the germline V gene. The CDR3 length is 14 residues. CDR3 loop: CASSWDRSTYEQYF.

V and J are TRBV18 and TRBJ1-1; the TRBD1 assignment by TCRdb is unverifiable without DNA. The CDR3 runs 12 residues. CDR1 KGHSH and CDR2 LQKENI come from the germline V gene. CDR3 sequence reads: CASSGQGKVAFF.

V usage is TRBV5-1 and J usage is TRBJ2-1; lacking DNA, the TRBD1 call made by TCRdb goes unchecked. The CDR3 sequence is 16 residues long. CDR1 is SGHRS, CDR2 YFSETQ, per germline. CDR3: CASSIPGQTLANEQFF.

The CDR3: CASSSSSGKRLSEQFF. The chain links TRBV7-3 to TRBJ2-1. The CDR3 has 16 residues. Germline V gene data show CDR1 as SGHTA and CDR2 as FQGTGA.

The CDR3 sequence is CASSFGGTGGNEKLFF. This sequence joins TRBV5-6 and TRBJ1-4; TCRdb's assignment of TRBD1 cannot be checked, as there is no DNA. The V gene's germline CDR1 is SGHDT and CDR2 YYEEEE. CDR3 length equals 16 residues.

J is TRBJ1-2 and V is TRBV12-3 or TRBV12-4. The CDR3 sequence is 15 residues long. The CDR3: CASSLQSRGNYGYTF.

The rearrangement uses TRBV12-3 or TRBV12-4 and TRBJ1-4; TCRdb gives TRBD1 as the D gene, but with no DNA this cannot be confirmed. The length of the CDR3 is 16 residues. Here the CDR3 reads CASLFATGQGKEKLFF.

CDR3 residues: CASSADRVNEKLFF. J is TRBJ1-4 and V is TRBV6-1; with no DNA, the TCRdb D assignment of TRBD1 cannot be verified. This CDR3 has 14 amino acids. Germline V gene data show CDR1 as MNHNS and CDR2 as SASEGT.

The chain couples TRBV5-5 to TRBJ2-4; TCRdb names TRBD2, which stays unverified in the absence of DNA. CDR1 SGHKS and CDR2 YYEKEE come from the germline V gene (reference sequence). This CDR3 is built from 13 residues. The CDR3 region is CASSLWAPNIQYF.

V usage is TRBV27 and J usage is TRBJ1-2; TCRdb calls TRBD1, which cannot be checked without DNA. The CDR3 extends over 14 amino acids. CDR1 and CDR2 (germline): MNHEY, SMNVEV (reference sequence). The CDR3 here is CASSPGWANYGYTF.

The chain recombines TRBV12-3 or TRBV12-4 with TRBJ2-3; the D call of TRBD1 rests on TCRdb alone, since no DNA is present to check it. The CDR3 contains 14 residues. CDR3 loop: CASSFGQGSDTQYF.

The rearrangement links TRBV18 to TRBJ2-1. CDR1 and CDR2 from the germline V gene are KGHSH and LQKENI. This CDR3 is built from 15 residues. The CDR3 reads CASSQAVGLRDEQFF. The whole variable domain, filled in from reference TRBV18 and TRBJ2-1, reads NAGVMQNPRHLVRRRGQEARLRCSPMKGHSHVYWYRQLPEEGLKFMVYLQKENIIDESGMPKERFSAEFPKEGPSILRIQQVVRGDSAAYFCASSQAVGLRDEQFFGPGTRLTVL.

The chain carries TRBV12-3 or TRBV12-4 and TRBJ1-4. The CDR3 has 12 residues. CDR3 protein: CASHRTNEKLFF.